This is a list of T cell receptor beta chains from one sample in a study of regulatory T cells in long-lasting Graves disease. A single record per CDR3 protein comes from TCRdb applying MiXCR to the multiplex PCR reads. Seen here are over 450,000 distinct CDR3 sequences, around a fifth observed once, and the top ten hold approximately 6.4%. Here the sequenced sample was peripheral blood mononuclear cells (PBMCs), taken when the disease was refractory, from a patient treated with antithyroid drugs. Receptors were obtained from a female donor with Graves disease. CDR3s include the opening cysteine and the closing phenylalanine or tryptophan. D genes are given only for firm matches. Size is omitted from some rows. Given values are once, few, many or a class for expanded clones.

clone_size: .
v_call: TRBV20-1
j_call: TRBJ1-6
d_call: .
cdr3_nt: TGCAGTGCTAGAGGACAGGAGGCGGACTCACCCCTCCACTTT
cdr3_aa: CSARGQEADSPLHF

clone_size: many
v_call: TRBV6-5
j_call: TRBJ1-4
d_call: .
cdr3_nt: TGTGCCAGCAGTTACGAACTGAACCGGGCCAATGAAAAACTGTTTTTT
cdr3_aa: CASSYELNRANEKLFF

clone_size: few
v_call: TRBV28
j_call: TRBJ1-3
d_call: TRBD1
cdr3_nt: TGTGCCAGCAGTTTCAGGGGGCAGGGAAACACCATATATTTT
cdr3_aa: CASSFRGQGNTIYF

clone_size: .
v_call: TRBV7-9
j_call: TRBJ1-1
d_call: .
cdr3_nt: TGTGCCAGCGGACGAATGAACACTGAAGCTTTCTTT
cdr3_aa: CASGRMNTEAFF

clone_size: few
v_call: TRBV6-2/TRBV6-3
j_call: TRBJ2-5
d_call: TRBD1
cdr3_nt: TGTGCCAGCAGTTCGAGTGGGACAGAAGAGACCCAGTACTTC
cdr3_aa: CASSSSGTEETQYF

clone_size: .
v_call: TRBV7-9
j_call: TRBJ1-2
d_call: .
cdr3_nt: TGTGCCAGCAGCTCCCCGACATCCCTACGGACCTTC
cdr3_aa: CASSSPTSLRTF

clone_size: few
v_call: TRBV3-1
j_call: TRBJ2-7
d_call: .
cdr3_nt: TGTGCCAGCAGCCAGGCCGGGGCGCATTCCTACGAGCAGTACTTC
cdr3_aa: CASSQAGAHSYEQYF

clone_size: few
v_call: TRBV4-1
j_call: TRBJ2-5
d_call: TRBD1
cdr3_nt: TGCGCCAGCAGCCAAGGGACAGGGATTCGGGAGACCCAGTACTTC
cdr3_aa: CASSQGTGIRETQYF

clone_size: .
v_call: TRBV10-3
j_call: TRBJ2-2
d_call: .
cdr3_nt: TGTGCCATCAGCGAGACTCTTCCGAACACCGGGGAGCTGTTTTTT
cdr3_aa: CAISETLPNTGELFF

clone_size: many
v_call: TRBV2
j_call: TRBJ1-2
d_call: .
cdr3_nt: TGTGCCAGCAAGGCACCTTTTCGGTATGGCTACACCTTC
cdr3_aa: CASKAPFRYGYTF

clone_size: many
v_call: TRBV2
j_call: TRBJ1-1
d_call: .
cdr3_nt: TGTGCCAGCATTTGGGACTCTCACAGCACTGAAGCTTTCTTT
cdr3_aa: CASIWDSHSTEAFF

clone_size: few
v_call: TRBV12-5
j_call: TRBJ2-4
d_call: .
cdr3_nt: TGTGCTAGTGGTTTGCCGCCCGGGCTAGGCAAAAACATTCAGTACTTC
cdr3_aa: CASGLPPGLGKNIQYF

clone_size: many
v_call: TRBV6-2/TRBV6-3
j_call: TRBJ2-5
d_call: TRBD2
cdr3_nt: TGTGCCAGCAGTAAACTACCGGGACTAGCGGAAGAGACCCAGTACTTC
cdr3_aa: CASSKLPGLAEETQYF

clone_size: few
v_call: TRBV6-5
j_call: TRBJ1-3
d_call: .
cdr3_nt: .
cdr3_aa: CASSSSADTSGNTIYF

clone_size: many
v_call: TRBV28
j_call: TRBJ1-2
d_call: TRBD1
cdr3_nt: TGTGCCAGCAGTCGAGGGGACAGCTATGGCTACACCTTC
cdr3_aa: CASSRGDSYGYTF

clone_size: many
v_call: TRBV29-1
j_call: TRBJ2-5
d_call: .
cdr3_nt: TGCAGCGTTGACGACGGGGGCCAAGAGACCCAGTACTTC
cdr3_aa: CSVDDGGQETQYF

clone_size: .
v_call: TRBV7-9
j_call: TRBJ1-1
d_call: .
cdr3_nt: TGTGCCAGCAGCCCGTCCTCCACTGGGGTGAACACTGAAGCTTTCTTT
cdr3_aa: CASSPSSTGVNTEAFF

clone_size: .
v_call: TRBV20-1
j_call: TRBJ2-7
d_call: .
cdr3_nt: TGCAGTGCTAGAACCACAACAGGCCGCCTCTCCTACGAGCAGTACTTC
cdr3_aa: CSARTTTGRLSYEQYF

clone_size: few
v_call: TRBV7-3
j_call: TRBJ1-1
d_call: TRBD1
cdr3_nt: TGTGCCAGCAGCTTAGGGGGGGCAGGGGGCAAAGCTTTCTTT
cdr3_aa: CASSLGGAGGKAFF

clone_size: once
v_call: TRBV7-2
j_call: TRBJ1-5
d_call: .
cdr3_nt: TGTGCCAGCAGCTTATGTACATCCCCTTGGAATCAGCCCCAGCATTTT
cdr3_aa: CASSLCTSPWNQPQHF

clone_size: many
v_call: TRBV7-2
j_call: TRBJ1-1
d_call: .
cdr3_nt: TGTGCCAGCAGCTCGCAGATGGGCACTGAAGCTTTCTTT
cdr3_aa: CASSSQMGTEAFF

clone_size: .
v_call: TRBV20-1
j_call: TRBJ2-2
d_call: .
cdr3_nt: TGCAGTGCTAGACCCACAGCTACCCTCAGTTCAGCGAACACCGGGGAGCTGTTTTTT
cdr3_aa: CSARPTATLSSANTGELFF